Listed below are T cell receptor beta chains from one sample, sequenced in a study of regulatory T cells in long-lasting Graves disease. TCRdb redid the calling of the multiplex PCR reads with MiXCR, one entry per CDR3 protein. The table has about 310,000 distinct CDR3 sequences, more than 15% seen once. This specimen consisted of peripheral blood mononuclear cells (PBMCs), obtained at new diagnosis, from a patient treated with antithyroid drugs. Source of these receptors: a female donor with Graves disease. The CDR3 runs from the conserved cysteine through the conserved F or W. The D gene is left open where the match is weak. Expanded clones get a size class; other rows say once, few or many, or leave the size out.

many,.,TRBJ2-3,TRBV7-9,TGTGCCAGCAGCTTAGAGCCGAGCACAGATACGCAGTATTTT,CASSLEPSTDTQYF
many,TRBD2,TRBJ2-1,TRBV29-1,TGCAGCGTTTGGGGGGGCACTTTAGCGGGAGGGCCGGGGAATGAGCAGTTCTTC,CSVWGGTLAGGPGNEQFF
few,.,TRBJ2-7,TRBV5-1,TGCGCCAGCAGCTTGGGTTTTGGGCGGGACTACGAGCAGTACTTC,CASSLGFGRDYEQYF
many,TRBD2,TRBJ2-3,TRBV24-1,TGTGCCACCAGTGACCGGAAAGCGGGAGTGACAGATACGCAGTATTTT,CATSDRKAGVTDTQYF
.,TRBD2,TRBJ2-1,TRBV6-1,TGTGCCAGCAGGGAGGGGACTAGCGGGAGGGCCCGGGGTGAGCAGTTCTTC,CASREGTSGRARGEQFF
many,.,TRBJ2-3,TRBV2,TGTGCCAGCAGTGACCCGGGACAAAGCACAGATACGCAGTATTTT,CASSDPGQSTDTQYF
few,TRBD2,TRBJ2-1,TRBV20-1,TGCAGTGCTCGGCAACTAGCGGGAGGACACAATGAGCAGTTCTTC,CSARQLAGGHNEQFF
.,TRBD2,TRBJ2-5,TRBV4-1,TGCGCCAGCAGCCAAGATAGGGGGACTAGCGGGAGAGGAGAGACCCAGTACTTC,CASSQDRGTSGRGETQYF
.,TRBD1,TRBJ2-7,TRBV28,TGTGCCAGCAGGTTGGGACAGGGGGCTGACGAGCAGTACTTC,CASRLGQGADEQYF
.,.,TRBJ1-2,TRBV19,TGTGCCAGTAGTGTCCCGGGTAACTATGGCTACACCTTC,CASSVPGNYGYTF
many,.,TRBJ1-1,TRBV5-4,TGTGCCAGCAGCTTGTTTGTAGACATGAACACTGAAGCTTTCTTT,CASSLFVDMNTEAFF
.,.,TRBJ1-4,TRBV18,TGTGCCAGCTCACCACCGCCAGGGATTAATGAAAAACTGTTTTTT,CASSPPPGINEKLFF
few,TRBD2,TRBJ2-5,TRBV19,TGTGCCAGTAGTACGAGACTAGCGGGAGTAAAAGAGACCCAGTACTTC,CASSTRLAGVKETQYF
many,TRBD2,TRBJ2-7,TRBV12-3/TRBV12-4,TGTGCCAGCGGGTTTAGCGGGACTTTTGACGAGCAGTACTTC,CASGFSGTFDEQYF
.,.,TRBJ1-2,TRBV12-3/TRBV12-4,TGTGCCAGCAGTAGGGCCACCGGGGGCTACACCTTC,CASSRATGGYTF
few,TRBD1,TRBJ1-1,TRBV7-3,TGTGCCAGCAGCACGGACAGGGACACTGAAGCTTTCTTT,CASSTDRDTEAFF
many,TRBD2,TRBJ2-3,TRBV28,TGTGCCAGCAGTTTGGCTCGGGGGGGCATGCAGTATTTT,CASSLARGGMQYF
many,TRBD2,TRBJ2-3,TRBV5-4,TGTGCCAGCAGCTTGGGTAGTTCGGCTAGCGGGAATACAGATACGCAGTATTTT,CASSLGSSASGNTDTQYF
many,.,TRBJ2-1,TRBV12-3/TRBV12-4,TGTGCCAGCAGTTTCCGGAGCTCCTACAATGAGCAGTTCTTC,CASSFRSSYNEQFF
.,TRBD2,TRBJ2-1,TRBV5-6,TGTGCCAGCAGCACCCTAGGGGCTAGCGGCAGCGATGAGCAGTTCTTC,CASSTLGASGSDEQFF
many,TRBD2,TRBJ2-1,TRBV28,TGTGCCAGCACCCTGACTAGCGGGAACAATGAGCAGTTCTTC,CASTLTSGNNEQFF
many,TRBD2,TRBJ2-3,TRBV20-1,TGCAGTGCTAGAGGGGCTAGCGGGAGCCCAGATACGCAGTATTTT,CSARGASGSPDTQYF
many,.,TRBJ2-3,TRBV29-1,TGCAGCGTTTTCAGGGGAACAGATACGCAGTATTTT,CSVFRGTDTQYF
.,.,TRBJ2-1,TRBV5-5,TGTGCCAGCAGCTTAGATTCGGGCCAGGTGGACAATGAGCAGTTCTTC,CASSLDSGQVDNEQFF
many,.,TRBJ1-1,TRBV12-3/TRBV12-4,TGTGCCAGCAGTTTGATGGCAGGAAGTTTGAACACTGAAGCTTTCTTT,CASSLMAGSLNTEAFF
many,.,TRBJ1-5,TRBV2,TGTGCCAGCAGGGCAACAGGCACAGGGAGCAATCAGCCCCAGCATTTT,CASRATGTGSNQPQHF
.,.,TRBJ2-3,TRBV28,TGTGCCAGCAGTTTATCCAGCGGCCCATGGGATACGCAGTATTTT,CASSLSSGPWDTQYF
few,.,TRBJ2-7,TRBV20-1,TGCAGTGCGGCCAACGGGGGTTTGAAGTACTTC,CSAANGGLKYF
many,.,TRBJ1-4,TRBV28,TGTGCCAGCACAGAGCTCGGGGGGGAAAAACTGTTTTTT,CASTELGGEKLFF
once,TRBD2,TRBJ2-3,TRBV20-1,TGCAGTGCTAGACCTCTAGCGGGAGGTTCAGATACGCAGTATTTT,CSARPLAGGSDTQYF
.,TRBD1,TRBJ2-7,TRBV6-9,TGTGCCAGCAGTTACGGGACAGGGGGCGTCCGGGGGGAGCAGTACTTC,CASSYGTGGVRGEQYF
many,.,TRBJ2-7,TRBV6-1,TGTGCCAGCAGTGAACCAGCCTACGAGCAGTACTTC,CASSEPAYEQYF
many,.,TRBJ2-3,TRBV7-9,TGTGCCAGCAGCTCCCCCCTGGGTAATCGCGCAGATACGCAGTATTTT,CASSSPLGNRADTQYF
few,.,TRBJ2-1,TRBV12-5,TGTGCTAGTGGTTTCGTCGGTCGGAGGCAGTTCTTC,CASGFVGRRQFF
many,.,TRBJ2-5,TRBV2,TGTGCCAGCAACCTTGACGTGGGGCGGGAGACCCAGTACTTC,CASNLDVGRETQYF
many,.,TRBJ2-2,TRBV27,TGTGCCAGCAGTCGCAAGGCGGGTTTCGGGGAGCTGTTTTTT,CASSRKAGFGELFF
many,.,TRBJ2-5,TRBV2,TGTGCCAGCAGGAAACAACAGGCCCAAGAGACCCAGTACTTC,CASRKQQAQETQYF
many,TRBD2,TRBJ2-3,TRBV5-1,TGCGCCAGCAGCTTCGGACTAGCAACAGATACGCAGTATTTT,CASSFGLATDTQYF
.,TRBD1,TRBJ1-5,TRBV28,TGTGCCAGCAGTTTGCCCCAGGGGGGTGTTCTTAGCAATCAGCCCCAGCATTTT,CASSLPQGGVLSNQPQHF